Below are 26 T cell receptor beta chains sequenced from a single sample in a study of molecular identifiers for immune sequencing clone quantification. TCRdb analysed the PCR reads with MiXCR anew, one entry per CDR3 protein. The sample yields tens of thousands of distinct CDR3 sequences, roughly 24% seen once. Material: naive CD8+ T cells from blood, with Jurkat cell RNA spiked in. Subset: FACS-sorted CD8+CD4-CCR7+CD45RA+ naive T cells. The receptors originated from a human donor in good health. Some libraries in this study had Jurkat cell RNA spiked in.

This chain connects TRBV11-2 to TRBJ2-7; D uncertain. The germline gives CDR1 SGHAT, CDR2 FQNNGV. The CDR3 sequence is 13 residues long. Trimming left V 4 bases short and J 2 bases short, with 9 bases between. The CDR3 sequence: CASSSLVPYEQYF. CDR3 in DNA: TGTGCCAGCAGCTCTCTAGTACCCTACGAGCAGTACTTC.

This clonotype was seen more than once but under ten times. The chain uses TRBV4-2 and TRBJ2-3, with D possibly matching TRBD2 (6 bases). Germline V CDR1 and CDR2: LGHNA, YNFKEQ. The V gene lost 4 bases and the J gene lost 3 bases, with 14 bases spanning the gap. The CDR3 length is 15 residues. CDR3 amino acids: CASSPSHGGTDTQYF. CDR3 DNA: TGTGCCAGCAGCCCTAGTCACGGAGGGACAGATACGCAGTATTTT.

V is TRBV7-9 and J is TRBJ2-3; TRBD1 might be the D (7 bases). The CDR3 has 16 residues. Germline-derived CDR1 and CDR2 are SEHNR and FQNEAQ (reference sequence). Trimming stripped 2 bases from V and 1 base from J, with 13 bases between. CDR3 sequence (DNA): TGTGCCAGCAGCTTAATCGGAGGGACAGGCACAGATACGCAGTATTTT. Translating gives CASSLIGGTGTDTQYF.

This clonotype was observed many times. DNA for the CDR3: TGTGCCAGCAGTTCATGGATCCGGGACAGGGTCGATGAGCAGTTCTTC. Residues: CASSSWIRDRVDEQFF. The chain carries TRBV11-2 and TRBJ2-1, with TRBD1 identical over 9 bases. This CDR3 region has 16 residues. The junction had 14 bases not matched to a gene; V was cut back by 6 bases and J by 8 bases. Germline V CDR1 and CDR2: SGHAT, FQNNGV.

This clonotype is judged medium-sized. This chain joins TRBV7-8 and TRBJ2-3, with D possibly matching TRBD1 (5 bases). V was clipped by 0 bases and J by 2 bases, with 18 bases between them. Per germline, CDR1 SGHVS and CDR2 FQNEAQ. The CDR3 covers 18 residues. The CDR3, as DNA: TGTGCCAGCAGCTTAGCTATCGACCGCAGGGAAGTCACAGATACGCAGTATTTT. It is translated as CASSLAIDRREVTDTQYF.

This clonotype was recorded at least ten times. V usage is TRBV5-1 and J usage is TRBJ2-7, with D possibly matching TRBD2 (6 bases). In germline, CDR1 is SGHRS, CDR2 YFSETQ. CDR3 length equals 15 residues. The V gene lost 4 bases and the J gene lost 2 bases, with 16 bases spanning the gap. CDR3: CASSGDSGSPYEQYF. The CDR3 DNA is TGCGCCAGCAGCGGGGACTCGGGGAGTCCCTACGAGCAGTACTTC.

A few counts support this clonotype. This may come from a read error, since a much larger clone is one base off. The chain uses TRBV7-2 and TRBJ2-7, with D unresolved. V was clipped by 3 bases and J by 6 bases, with 15 bases between them. CDR3 length: 14 residues. Per the germline V gene, CDR1 is SGHTA and CDR2 is FQGNSA. Written as DNA, the CDR3 is TGTGCCAGCAGCTTTCTAGATCCCGGCGTCGAGCAGTACTTC. Translated: CASSFLDPGVEQYF.

At least ten counts were recorded for this clonotype. The chain uses TRBV6-5 and TRBJ2-3; 11 bases agree with TRBD2. V gave up 6 bases and J gave up 0 bases; unmatched junction bases: 11. The CDR3 runs to 18 residues. CDR1 is MNHEY, CDR2 SVGAGI, per germline. CDR3 sequence reads: CASRTYSGGALSTDTQYF. The DNA of the CDR3 is TGTGCCAGCAGAACATATAGCGGGGGGGCCTTAAGCACAGATACGCAGTATTTT.

Notes on this clonotype: This may come from a read error, since a much larger clone is one base off. The chain carries TRBV7-2 and TRBJ2-3; the D is unclear. Trimming pared 5 bases from V and 10 bases from J, leaving 13 bases between. Germline CDR1 reads SGHTA; CDR2 reads FQGNSA. The CDR3 extends over 12 amino acids. The CDR3 DNA follows: TGTGCCAGCAGCCCCGTATTTGATGCGCAGTATTTT. It translates to CASSPVFDAQYF. Full variable domain (outside the CDR3, taken from reference TRBV7-2 and TRBJ2-3): GAGVSQSPSNKVTEKGKDVELRCDPISGHTALYWYRQSLGQGLEFLIYFQGNSAPDKSGLPSDRFSAERTGGSVSTLTIQRTQQEDSAVYLCASSPVFDAQYFGPGTRLTVL.

This clonotype was seen many times. The V and J genes are TRBV7-9 and TRBJ1-1, with no clear D. Germline assignment: CDR1 SEHNR and CDR2 FQNEAQ (reference sequence). The CDR3 has 14 amino acids. V lost 6 bases to trimming and J lost 1 base, with 12 bases between them. The CDR3 DNA is TGTGCCAGCAGGGGAAGAGTGGGGAACACTGAAGCTTTCTTT. Amino acid sequence: CASRGRVGNTEAFF.

The sample holds many counts of this clonotype. The chain uses TRBV5-8 and TRBJ2-7, with D tentatively TRBD2 (5 bases). V shed 4 bases and J shed 2 bases, with 19 bases lying between them. The CDR3 runs to 16 residues. The germline V gene has CDR1 SGHTS and CDR2 YDEGEE. The CDR3 region is CASSLGSRTDTYEQYF. CDR3 nucleotides: TGTGCCAGCAGCCTGGGTAGCCGGACTGACACCTACGAGCAGTACTTC.

The gene calls are TRBV24-1 and TRBJ2-3; D ambiguous. This CDR3 comprises 15 residues. Germline V gives CDR1 KGHDR, CDR2 SFDVKD. V lost 7 bases to trimming and J lost 0 bases, with 13 bases between them. The CDR3 here is CATSRVESSTDTQYF. The CDR3 DNA follows: TGTGCCACCAGCCGAGTGGAATCTAGCACAGATACGCAGTATTTT.

This clonotype was recorded many times. Its ends do not fully match the called genes, so a read error is possible. The chain employs TRBV11-2 and TRBJ2-3; TRBD1 agrees at 7 bases. The CDR3 contains 10 residues. The V gene's germline CDR1 is SGHAT and CDR2 FQNNGV. In nucleotides, the CDR3 is TGTGCCAGCAGCTTAGGGGACAGCCTTTTT. Its protein is CASSLGDSLF. The full variable domain, in which reference TRBV11-2 and TRBJ2-3 provide the parts outside the CDR3, is EAGVAQSPRYKIIEKRQSVAFWCNPISGHATLYWYQQILGQGPKLLIQFQNNGVVDDSQLPKDRFSAERLKGVDSTLKIQPAKLEDSAVYLCASSLGDSLFGPGTRLTVL.

The sample holds many counts of this clonotype. V is TRBV19 and J is TRBJ2-1; no firm D call. The CDR3 consists of 14 residues. The V end lost 5 bases, the J end lost 9 bases, and 17 bases lay between the germline ends. The V gene's germline CDR1 is LNHDA and CDR2 SQIVND (reference sequence). For the CDR3, the DNA is TGTGCCAGTAGTGACGGGTCACCAGTCGGTGAGCAGTTCTTC. It is translated as CASSDGSPVGEQFF.

The sample holds many counts of this clonotype. The chain has TRBV7-2 and TRBJ2-3; the D is unclear. The CDR3 extends over 14 amino acids. The germline gives CDR1 SGHTA, CDR2 FQGNSA. V was clipped by 5 bases and J by 0 bases, with 9 bases between them. The CDR3 nucleotides are TGTGCCAGCAGCGAGCTCGGGAGCACAGATACGCAGTATTTT. It codes for CASSELGSTDTQYF.

On this clonotype itself: The junction and the germline gene differ at one end; a read error may be behind it. The chain uses TRBV7-2 and TRBJ2-3; 7 positions match TRBD1. From germline, CDR1 is SGHTA and CDR2 FQGNSA. The CDR3 extends over 15 amino acids. Here the CDR3 DNA reads TGTGCCAGCAGCTCCCGACAGGGTTTAACAGATACGCAATATTTT. Protein product: CASSSRQGLTDTQYF.

At least ten counts were recorded for this clonotype. The rearrangement links TRBV4-1 to TRBJ2-5; 11 bases align to TRBD2. The CDR3 is made up of 19 amino acids. V was clipped by 1 base and J by 2 bases; unmatched bases: 12. Germline CDR1 and CDR2: MGHRA and YSYEKL. The CDR3 loop is CASSQAPSGRFIGQETQYF. The CDR3 DNA follows: TGCGCCAGCAGCCAAGCACCTAGCGGGAGGTTTATTGGGCAAGAGACCCAGTACTTC.

This clonotype was counted only a few times. This sequence may be a read error, since a much larger clone differs from it by one base. V and J are TRBV4-3 and TRBJ2-7; no firm D call. The length of the CDR3 is 16 residues. The germline V gene encodes CDR1 LGHNA and CDR2 YSLEER. CDR3 sequence (DNA): TGCGCCAGCAGCCAAGGTTCGCCCAACCCCTACTACGCGCAGTACTTC. Translating it yields CASSQGSPNPYYAQYF.

In regard to this clonotype: Given a much more abundant clone one base away, this may be a read error. The chain has TRBV4-1 and TRBJ2-1; D uncertain. CDR1 is MGHRA, CDR2 YSYEKL, per germline. CDR3 size: 13 residues. The CDR3: CASNQETSPEQFF. CDR3 DNA: TGCGCCAGCAACCAAGAAACGAGCCCTGAGCAGTTCTTC.

This clonotype was seen ten or more times. The gene calls are TRBV27 and TRBJ2-3; no reliable D call. Trimming took 5 bases from V and 1 from J, leaving 7 bases between them. The CDR3 covers 13 residues. Germline CDR1 reads MNHEY; CDR2 reads SMNVEV (reference sequence). The CDR3 is CASSHTRTDTQYF. The CDR3 DNA is TGTGCCAGCAGTCACACCCGCACAGATACGCAGTATTTT.

In its sample, this clonotype was seen once. This may be a read error, as it is one base from a much larger clone. The V call is TRBV7-9, the J call TRBJ1-4; weak D call: TRBD1 (5 bases). The CDR3 contains 14 residues. The V gene's germline CDR1 is SEHNR and CDR2 FQNEAQ (reference sequence). In nucleotides, the CDR3 is TGTGCCGGCAGGCCCCCGGACAAAAATGAAAAACTGTTTTTT. Its translation is CAGRPPDKNEKLFF.

V usage is TRBV13 and J usage is TRBJ2-6, with D hard to call. The CDR3 runs 15 residues. Germline CDR1 and CDR2: PRHDT and FYEKMQ (reference sequence). Trimming took off 1 base at V and 2 bases at J, with 6 bases between the two ends. CDR3 sequence (DNA): TGTGCCAGCAGCTTAGAAAACACTGGGGCCAACGTCCTGACTTTC. The encoded protein is CASSLENTGANVLTF.

In its sample, this clonotype is medium-sized. The V and J genes are TRBV29-1 and TRBJ2-5; the D call may be TRBD1 or TRBD2 (5 bases each). Germline V gene sequence: CDR1 SQVTM, CDR2 ANQGSEA. V was trimmed by 0 bases and J by 2 bases, leaving 13 bases between them. CDR3 size: 15 residues. CDR3 amino acids: CSVEDHSGAQETQYF. In nucleotides, the CDR3 is TGCAGCGTTGAAGATCATTCCGGGGCGCAAGAGACCCAGTACTTC. Filled out from reference TRBV29-1 and TRBJ2-5, the complete variable domain reads SAVISQKPSRDICQRGTSLTIQCQVDSQVTMMFWYRQQPGQSLTLIATANQGSEATYESGFVIDKFPISRPNLTFSTLTVSNMSPEDSSIYLCSVEDHSGAQETQYFGPGTRLLVL.

This clonotype was counted ten times or more. V is TRBV6-4 and J is TRBJ2-2; D is unresolved. Trimming left V 3 bases short and J 9 bases short, with 8 bases between. CDR1 and CDR2 from the germline V gene are MRHNA and SNTAGT. The CDR3 is made up of 12 amino acids. CDR3 DNA: TGTGCCAGCAGTGAAAACCGTCGGGAGCTGTTTTTT. It is translated as CASSENRRELFF.

This clonotype was recorded once. For the CDR3, the DNA is TGTGCCAGCAGCCCCGACAGGGGGCCTTTTGAGACCCAGTACTTC. Residues: CASSPDRGPFETQYF. V and J are TRBV7-9 and TRBJ2-5; 10 nucleotides match TRBD1. J was trimmed by 5 bases and V by 5 bases; bases with no gene match: 8. The CDR3 is made up of 15 amino acids. Germline CDR1 and CDR2: SEHNR and FQNEAQ (reference sequence).

V usage is TRBV7-9 and J usage is TRBJ1-2, with D unresolved. Germline V CDR1 and CDR2: SEHNR, FQNEAQ (reference sequence). With 5 bases removed from V and 8 bases from J, the gap between germline ends came to 15 bases. The CDR3 covers 13 residues. The CDR3 DNA reads as TGTGCCAGCAGCCCTGGACTCTACTCGGGCTACACCTTC. Its translation: CASSPGLYSGYTF.